This T cell receptor beta chain was profiled in a study of T cell responses to AZD1222 COVID-19 vaccine (dated by TCRdb to about 2021). With respect to the entire study: Because spike-specific TCR depth and breadth did not differ between the two schedules, AZD1222 recipients who got a second dose at roughly 4 weeks were pooled with those who got a second dose at roughly 12 weeks. Trial participants were enrolled into age subgroups of 18-55, 56-69 and 70-plus years, which contained about 160, 30 and 59 TCR-sequenced participants, respectively. A total of 233 trial participants underwent TCR sequencing, of whom some 210 received two doses of AZD1222 and roughly 25 received two doses of the MenACWY control vaccine. General study outcomes and caveats: Vaccine-associated CD4 TCRs spanned the whole spike protein, with dominant responses in regions 160-218 and 743-854. Participants were mostly white British, with more females than males. The authors suggested clonal diversity may have been underestimated. Reportedly, close to half of the unique spike-specific TCRs recognized epitopes lying outside the regions that are mutated in the B.1.351 and B.1.1.7 variants. In the small 56-69-year group, the increase in depth fell short of significance, most likely because of low power. Conclusions about previously exposed vaccinees were limited because only five to seven AZD1222 recipients were SARS-CoV-2 seropositive at baseline. After two AZD1222 doses, spike-specific TCR breadth and depth were significantly higher than at day 0 and than in MenACWY recipients. Because no day 14 peak-response samples were available, the repertoires could be characterized only after the peak T cell response.

The CDR3 regions of human TCRbeta chains were subjected to immunosequencing. The original methods were these. Repertoire TCRs were checked for matches against a reference library of SARS-CoV-2-specific TCRs that had been generated using the MIRA antigen-specificity platform. Breadth meant the fraction of unique TCRs that were SARS-CoV-2-associated, whereas depth meant the fraction of total T cells that were SARS-CoV-2-associated. Using the MIRA data, every spike-specific TCR was mapped to the spike region that the TCR reacted to and assigned to either a CD4 or a CD8 class. Log10-transformed breadth and depth values were compared by one-way ANOVA with Sidak's multiple comparisons tests. TCRdb holds this immuneACCESS table with in-frame rearrangements only. Some clones are missing; in checked studies, unresolved V genes explain under half, and the rest has no known cause. V, J and clone size were drawn from that table, and D and trimming were deduced from the DNA. A total of 75,000 to 100,000 clones appear in this sample, 89% of them only once. The ten largest clones capture 1.5% to 2% of the sample.

V is cut back by 8 bases and J by 11 bases, with 2 bases in the junction unmatched. The CDR3 runs 10 amino acids, cysteine and phenylalanine included. Only the CDR3 part of the read is kept: 30 bases, read in frame from the first base. What the time point label conveys for this sample: baseline before first vaccination. Samples from vaccinated people were obtained from the UK trials COV001 and COV002, which included a single-blind randomized controlled phase 2/3 trial of AZD1222 (ChAdOx1 nCoV-19) in healthy adults. For TCRbeta chain sequencing, PBMC samples from trial participants were taken at day 0 and at day 28 after the second dose. On this clone itself: This receptor's antigen is unknown. The record has no base qualities; no much larger clone is one base away.

Sequencing was performed on peripheral blood, taken on day 0 of AZD1222 vaccination. The rearrangement joined TRBV12-3 or TRBV12-4 to TRBJ1-1, with 10 bases matching TRBD1. This clonotype was obtained from an adult in good health. The nucleotides read TGTGCCAGCGGGACAGGGGCGGCTTTCTTT. Translated, this gives CASGTGAAFF.